A selection of T cell receptor beta chains follows, all from one sample in a study of blood T cell repertoires in COVID-19. The method was immunoSEQ multiplex PCR; TCRdb's version includes in-frame clones alone and lacks a portion of them. The data contain 300,000 to 450,000 clones, approximately 90% of them singletons. The sequencing sample was made of PBMCs or T cells enriched from blood (not recorded which). These receptors were obtained from a man in his late teens or twenties who had recovered from COVID-19. Each CDR3 is given with its conserved first and last residue. Each record gives: clone size, V gene, J gene, D gene, CDR3 protein, CDR3 DNA. A D gene is named only where the DNA matches it firmly. The size entry is marked missing in some rows and otherwise reads once, few, many or a size class.

-	TRBV10-3	TRBJ2-1	TRBD2	CAISEYSASGISYEQFF	TGTGCCATCAGTGAATATTCGGCTAGCGGGATTAGTTATGAGCAGTTCTTC
-	TRBV7-3	TRBJ1-5	TRBD1	CASSLRGQGAIGQPQHF	TGTGCCAGCAGCTTAAGAGGGCAGGGGGCTATCGGGCAGCCCCAGCATTTT
-	TRBV9	TRBJ2-3	TRBD1	CASSVTSGQGADTQYF	TGTGCCAGCAGCGTCACCTCCGGACAGGGGGCCGATACGCAGTATTTT
-	TRBV27	TRBJ2-7	-	CASSFIPGDSHSYEQYF	TGTGCCAGCAGTTTTATCCCGGGGGATTCGCATTCCTACGAGCAGTACTTC
-	TRBV19	TRBJ2-1	TRBD2	CASRSRAGDNEQFF	TGTGCCAGTAGGTCTCGAGCGGGAGACAATGAGCAGTTCTTC
-	TRBV2	TRBJ2-1	TRBD2	CASTGREGAYNEQFF	TGTGCCAGCACGGGGCGGGAGGGAGCCTACAATGAGCAGTTCTTC
-	TRBV29-1	TRBJ2-6	TRBD1	CSVVWTGGAGANVLTF	TGCAGCGTTGTATGGACAGGGGGCGCTGGGGCCAACGTCCTGACTTTC
once	TRBV4-2	TRBJ2-1	-	CASSPSPGEQFF	TGTGCCAGCAGCCCCAGCCCGGGGGAGCAGTTCTTC
-	TRBV24-1	TRBJ2-3	TRBD1	CATSTTGGISTTDTQYF	TGTGCCACCAGTACGACAGGGGGCATATCTACGACAGATACGCAGTATTTT
once	TRBV2	TRBJ1-6	-	CASSELRQTRVFGPLHF	TGTGCCAGCAGTGAACTAAGGCAGACACGAGTTTTTGGGCCCCTCCACTTT
-	TRBV7-9	TRBJ1-1	-	CASSSRGQWSEAFF	TGTGCCAGCAGCTCCCGCGGACAGTGGTCTGAAGCTTTCTTT
-	TRBV27	TRBJ1-2	-	CASSVGPTGGYTF	TGTGCCAGCAGCGTAGGGCCGACGGGGGGCTACACCTTC
-	TRBV9	TRBJ2-2	TRBD2	CASRRAGWNTGELFF	TGTGCCAGCAGGAGAGCGGGATGGAACACCGGGGAGCTGTTTTTT
-	TRBV10-3	TRBJ1-2	-	CAISELGQNYGYTF	TGTGCCATCAGTGAACTCGGACAGAACTATGGCTACACCTTC
few	TRBV30	TRBJ2-7	-	CAWRGPRRYPTLSTEQYF	TGTGCCTGGAGGGGGCCTAGGCGGTACCCTACACTTTCTACCGAGCAGTACTTC
-	TRBV5-1	TRBJ2-7	-	CASSSQGGRYEQYF	TGCGCCAGCAGCTCCCAGGGGGGACGCTACGAGCAGTACTTC
-	TRBV5-4	TRBJ2-1	-	CASSSRGDNEQFF	TGTGCCAGCAGCTCTCGTGGAGACAATGAGCAGTTCTTC
-	TRBV27	TRBJ1-2	-	CASTTRDTPRGGYTF	TGTGCCAGCACGACCCGGGACACCCCCCGAGGAGGCTACACCTTC
-	TRBV18	TRBJ2-2	-	CASSPPSRVSGELFF	TGTGCCAGCTCACCACCGTCCAGGGTATCCGGGGAGCTGTTTTTT
-	TRBV6-5	TRBJ2-1	-	CASRRADTPYNEQFF	TGTGCCAGCAGGAGGGCGGATACCCCCTACAATGAGCAGTTCTTC
-	TRBV25-1	TRBJ2-1	TRBD2	CASGAGPSGNEQFF	TGTGCCAGCGGAGCGGGACCTTCGGGAAATGAGCAGTTCTTC
-	TRBV5-1	TRBJ2-1	TRBD2	CASSPLPHRTSGASLYNEQFF	TGCGCCAGCAGCCCCCTGCCCCACCGGACTAGCGGGGCTTCACTTTACAATGAGCAGTTCTTC
-	TRBV9	TRBJ2-5	-	CASSVGGGLSNQETQYF	TGTGCCAGCAGCGTTGGCGGGGGCCTATCTAACCAAGAGACCCAGTACTTC
-	TRBV29-1	TRBJ1-2	-	CSVPQGSGYGYTF	TGCAGCGTTCCCCAGGGGTCCGGGTATGGCTACACCTTC
few	TRBV12-3/TRBV12-4	TRBJ2-5	-	CASSLDSGETQYF	TGTGCCAGCAGTTTAGACAGCGGGGAGACCCAGTACTTC
-	TRBV10-1	TRBJ1-1	TRBD1	CASSVTGEGTTEAFF	TGCGCCAGCAGTGTTACAGGGGAAGGGACCACTGAAGCTTTCTTT
-	TRBV6-5	TRBJ1-4	-	CASSYAGTNEKLFF	TGTGCCAGCAGTTACGCAGGGACTAATGAAAAACTGTTTTTT
-	TRBV2	TRBJ2-7	TRBD2	CASRTSGRDEQYF	TGTGCCAGCAGAACTAGCGGGAGGGATGAGCAGTACTTC
-	TRBV11-3	TRBJ1-1	-	CASSFGDSEAFF	TGTGCCAGCAGCTTCGGGGATTCCGAAGCTTTCTTT
-	TRBV9	TRBJ1-3	TRBD1	CASSVEGASGNTIYF	TGTGCCAGCAGCGTTGAGGGGGCTTCTGGAAACACCATATATTTT
few	TRBV12-3/TRBV12-4	TRBJ1-2	-	CASSPDSNYGYTF	TGTGCCAGCAGTCCCGACAGCAACTATGGCTACACCTTC
-	TRBV7-2	TRBJ2-7	TRBD1	CASSRTGEVRYEQYF	TGTGCCAGCAGCCGTACAGGGGAAGTTAGATACGAGCAGTACTTC
-	TRBV28	TRBJ2-5	TRBD2	CASSLPDSGKRTQYF	TGTGCCAGCAGTCTCCCGGATAGCGGGAAGAGGACCCAGTACTTC
-	TRBV12-2	TRBJ2-7	-	CASRLARDMGPYEQYF	TGTGCAAGTCGCTTAGCCCGGGACATGGGTCCCTACGAGCAGTACTTC
once	TRBV7-3	TRBJ2-3	-	CASSSTSGIPDTQYF	TGTGCCAGCAGCTCCACTTCAGGGATTCCAGATACGCAGTATTTT
-	TRBV27	TRBJ1-1	-	CASSPLELDTEAFF	TGTGCCAGCAGTCCCCTTGAGTTAGACACTGAAGCTTTCTTT
-	TRBV7-6	TRBJ2-5	TRBD1	CASSLGGGTGETQYF	TGTGCCAGCAGCTTGGGTGGGGGGACAGGAGAGACCCAGTACTTC
-	TRBV7-2	TRBJ1-6	-	CASSLPLGGSPLHF	TGTGCCAGCAGCTTACCACTTGGAGGTTCACCCCTCCACTTT
-	TRBV19	TRBJ2-7	TRBD1	CASSLKRQGRNEQYF	TGTGCCAGTAGTCTCAAAAGACAGGGACGTAACGAGCAGTACTTC
-	TRBV7-8	TRBJ1-5	TRBD1	CASSPGQGNQPQHF	TGTGCCAGCAGCCCAGGACAGGGCAATCAGCCCCAGCATTTT
-	TRBV18	TRBJ2-3	-	CASSPLSSTDTQYF	TGTGCCAGCTCACCACTTAGCAGCACAGATACGCAGTATTTT